Sequencing of this T cell receptor (beta chain) was carried out in a study of metastatic and nonmetastatic thyroid tumors. Study-wide background: Thyroid patients, malignant and benign, had repertoires compared across blood and tumor or nodule tissue.

Thyroid surgery was performed in patients who had received no treatment beforehand. This clone has a count of ten or more. Trimming took off 1 base at V and 6 bases at J, with 11 bases between the two ends. CDR3 size: 14 residues. From germline, CDR1 is LGHNA and CDR2 YNFKEQ. In the authors' methods: For papillary thyroid cancer, a distant-metastasis classifier was constructed from CDR3 differences observed across clinicopathological groups. Using MiXCR, TCRdb reanalyzed the PCR reads. The V and J calls, along with clone size, are taken from TCRdb and not from the paper's own processing. Among about 33,000 clones, approximately 15% were seen once, and the ten largest hold about 5%.

The chain is built from TRBV4-2 and TRBJ2-3; D not certain. The sample was blood. This TCR was recovered from a female donor with papillary thyroid cancer or a benign thyroid nodule (not recorded which). Some clones in this sample may be carry-over from other donors' samples. This CDR3 reads CASSQGNGPDTQYF. The CDR3 DNA reads as TGTGCCAGCAGCCAAGGGAACGGTCCGGATACGCAGTATTTT.